The clone carrying this T cell receptor beta chain was observed a handful of times. The antigen is undetermined. This sample was taken from a study of cytomegalovirus exposure and HLA in healthy donors. Whole-study findings and limits: Indistinguishable V segments, including TRBV6-2 and TRBV6-3, were excluded. It was likely that a cluster of highly shared sequence variants was a sequencing artifact. There were some public TCRs occurring in many donors, but most TCR sequences were rare. One later analysis reportedly identified an Asian-associated ancestry cluster that showed fewer N-insertions than the roughly 700-donor mean.

Vbeta (60) and Jbeta (13) primers were used in the PCR. Sequencing was performed with immunoSEQ multiplex PCR; in TCRdb, only in-frame clones are kept and a portion is missing. The table records some 140,000 clones, 60% to 80% of them present only once. CDR3 length: 14 amino acids. V shed 4 bases, J shed 4 bases, and the junction held 5 bases outside the gene matches. The V gene's germline CDR1 is MNHEY and CDR2 SVGAGI. The V and J genes are TRBV6-5 and TRBJ1-2; 8 bases match TRBD1. The source material was PBMCs. The clonotype was recovered from a man aged 18-30 years in good health and CMV-seronegative. In nucleotides, the CDR3 is TGTGCCAGCAGTTCAGACAGGGGTGGCTATGGCTACACCTTC. As protein: CASSSDRGGYGYTF.